The 17 T cell receptor beta chains in this list originate from one sample, sequenced in a study of T-cell reconstitution after alpha-beta-depleted transplantation in children (dated by TCRdb to 2016 to 2017). This sample's treatment or condition label indicates: allogeneic hematopoietic cell transplantation with graft depleted of TCRalphabeta T cells and CD19 B cells. Library preparation employed PCR. The sequencing machine was an Illumina HiSeq 2500. TCR libraries were prepared with molecular barcoding, using unique molecular identifiers to normalize TCRbeta repertoire quantification. TCRdb redid the processing of the public reads, applying fastp at Q25 and MiXCR, and retained in-frame beta chains. Rows merge per CDR3 protein into single entries with the most common DNA and genes. For this sample there are about 190,000 distinct CDR3 sequences; approximately 12% appear just once. The ten largest account for 13% of the sample.

Sequenced material: PBMCs, taken before TCRalphabeta/CD19-depleted stem cell transplant. These receptors all stem from a boy aged 2 to 10 with acute myeloid leukemia, due to receive a stem cell transplant.

The J gene is TRBJ2-3, the V gene TRBV4-2, with no clear D. Germline V gives CDR1 LGHNA, CDR2 YNFKEQ. The germline V and J ends were trimmed by 0 bases and 2 bases, with 12 bases remaining between them. The CDR3 extends over 16 amino acids. The CDR3 sequence: CASSQDFEPDTDTQYF. The CDR3 bases are TGTGCCAGCAGCCAAGATTTTGAACCGGACACAGATACGCAGTATTTT.

Of note for this clonotype: One junction end disagrees with the germline gene, perhaps due to a read error. The CDR3 here is CASCLGFGVGDSYQETQYF. The CDR3 DNA sequence: TGTGCCAGCTGTTTAGGGTTCGGTGTGGGGGACAGCTACCAAGAGACCCAGTACTTC. V gene TRBV12-3 or TRBV12-4 combines with J gene TRBJ2-5; 7 bases agree with TRBD1. The CDR3 totals 19 residues.

This clonotype was counted many times. The chain has TRBV7-3 and TRBJ2-2; 12 bases map to TRBD2. The trim removed 6 bases at V and 5 bases at J, leaving 4 bases unmatched. The CDR3 length is 15 residues. CDR1 is SGHTA, CDR2 FQGTGA, per germline. CDR3 coding DNA: TGTGCCAGCAGAAAGACTAGCGGGGGAACCGGGGAGCTGTTTTTT. Its translation: CASRKTSGGTGELFF.

This clonotype was detected many times. This chain uses TRBV10-3 with TRBJ1-2; D remains ambiguous. CDR3 size: 15 residues. Per germline, CDR1 ENHRY and CDR2 SYGVKD. V shed 0 bases and J shed 4 bases, with 12 bases lying between them. The CDR3 bases are TGTGCCATCAGTGAGTCCGGTGGGTCCCTCTATGGCTACACCTTC. This sequence encodes CAISESGGSLYGYTF.

The sample holds many counts of this clonotype. V gene TRBV7-2 combines with J gene TRBJ2-4, with D hard to call. The CDR3 is 15 amino acids. The V gene's germline CDR1 is SGHTA and CDR2 FQGNSA. V was trimmed by 1 base and J by 8 bases, leaving 15 bases between them. This CDR3 is CASSLDPARQDIQYF. In DNA, the CDR3 is TGTGCCAGCAGCTTAGACCCGGCACGGCAAGACATTCAGTACTTC.

In regard to this clonotype: This sequence may be a read error, since a much larger clone differs from it by one base. The chain is built from TRBV7-8 and TRBJ1-5; D gene uncertain. The CDR3 runs 16 residues. CDR1 is SGHVS, CDR2 FQNEAQ, per germline. The DNA of the CDR3 is TGTGCCAGCAGCTTAACTAGGCCCGATAGCAATCAGCCCCAGCCTTTT. Its translation is CASSLTRPDSNQPQPF.

This clonotype was counted at least ten times. This chain links TRBV6-2 or TRBV6-3 with TRBJ2-1, with 9 bases matching TRBD2. CDR3 size: 21 residues. Germline V gene data show CDR1 as MNHEY and CDR2 as SVGEGT. With 2 bases clipped from V and 0 bases from J, the junction kept 17 bases outside the gene matches. The CDR3: CASSYDPVGREGPSSYNEQFF. The CDR3 DNA reads as TGTGCCAGCAGTTACGACCCCGTTGGGCGGGAGGGGCCCAGCTCCTACAATGAGCAGTTCTTC.

This clonotype has just one count. A read error is possible here, since a much larger clone lies one base away. Because it lacks the conserved phenylalanine or tryptophan at the end, this CDR3 is likely a read error. This rearrangement joins TRBV6-5 to TRBJ2-7, with 9 bases identical to TRBD1. The CDR3 loop spans 15 amino acids. The trim removed 0 bases at V and 2 bases at J, leaving 2 bases unmatched. Germline assignment: CDR1 MNHEY and CDR2 SVGAGI. CDR3: CASSYSQGAAYEQYL. CDR3 nucleotides: TGTGCCAGCAGTTACTCACAGGGGGCGGCCTACGAGCAGTACTTG.

The table lists this clonotype with many counts. J is TRBJ2-3 and V is TRBV2; TRBD2 matches at 16 bases. The V and J ends lost 6 bases and 5 bases, in that order; junction bases with no gene match: 5. Germline assignment: CDR1 SNHLY and CDR2 FYNNEI. The CDR3 length is 16 residues. This CDR3 is CASSEGLAGGGDTQYF. CDR3 in DNA: TGTGCCAGCAGCGAGGGACTAGCGGGAGGGGGAGATACGCAGTATTTT.

This chain connects TRBV30 to TRBJ1-1; D ambiguous. CDR1 and CDR2 from the germline V gene are GTSNPN and SVGIG (reference sequence). Trimming stripped 2 bases from V and 1 base from J, with 5 bases between. The CDR3 has 12 residues. The CDR3 sequence is CAWSLGNTEAFF. In DNA, the CDR3 is TGTGCCTGGAGTTTGGGGAACACTGAAGCTTTCTTT.

This clonotype has a count of ten or more. The chain recombines TRBV5-1 with TRBJ1-2; D may be TRBD1 (5 bases). The V gene lost 5 bases and the J gene lost 8 bases, with 13 bases spanning the gap. The CDR3 sequence is 12 residues long. Germline CDR1 reads SGHRS; CDR2 reads YFSETQ. CDR3 sequence: CASRNQGNGYTF. In DNA form, the CDR3 reads TGCGCCAGCAGGAATCAGGGAAACGGCTACACCTTC.

This clonotype was found many times. V gene TRBV2 combines with J gene TRBJ2-7, with D hard to call. CDR1 SNHLY and CDR2 FYNNEI come from the germline V gene. Trimming took off 6 bases at V and 2 bases at J, with 11 bases between the two ends. The CDR3 length is 13 residues. CDR3 protein: CASSLDGPYEQYF. CDR3 nucleotide sequence: TGTGCCAGCAGCTTGGACGGCCCCTACGAGCAGTACTTC.

This clonotype was seen many times. CDR3 sequence reads: CASRPTSGFYNEQFF. The CDR3 region has the DNA TGTGCCAGCCGCCCCACTAGCGGCTTCTACAATGAGCAGTTCTTC. The gene calls are TRBV7-8 and TRBJ2-1; 8 nucleotides align to TRBD2. The CDR3 covers 15 residues. The ends lost 8 bases at V and 3 bases at J; junction bases unmatched: 9. Germline CDR1 reads SGHVS; CDR2 reads FQNEAQ.

With regard to this clonotype: A much larger clone differs from this one at a single base, so this may be a read error. This is likely a read error, given that the CDR3 carries no conserved phenylalanine or tryptophan at its end. The rearrangement joins TRBV4-1 to TRBJ2-1; D possibly corresponds to TRBD2 (5 bases). The CDR3 is made up of 14 amino acids. The V gene's germline CDR1 is MGHRA and CDR2 YSYEKL. V was shortened by 6 bases and J by 12 bases, with 21 bases between the two germline ends. The CDR3 here is CASRIALTRQTQFL. In DNA, the CDR3 is TGCGCCAGCAGAATAGCGCTTACCCGGCAAACGCAGTTCCTC.

CDR3 sequence (DNA): TGTGCCAGCAGCTGGGGCCGCTTTCCAGGCCCACGGGACAGAGATACGCAGTATTTT. Translating it yields CASSWGRFPGPRDRDTQYF. J is TRBJ2-3 and V is TRBV9; 7 bases agree with TRBD1. CDR1 and CDR2 (germline): SGDLS, YYNGEE. There are 19 residues in the CDR3. V was clipped by 4 bases and J by 5 bases; unmatched bases: 22.

A single count supports this clonotype. The genes are TRBV14 and TRBJ1-2; D is unresolved. Germline loops: CDR1 SGHDN, CDR2 FVKESK. The CDR3 length is 13 residues. V was pared by 5 bases and J by 5 bases, with 12 bases between. The CDR3 DNA follows: TGTGCCAGCAGCGCGCGCGCCCATTATGGCTACACCTTC. This codes for CASSARAHYGYTF.

This clonotype turned up a few times. The gene calls are TRBV19 and TRBJ1-5; a possible D gene is TRBD1 (6 bases). The CDR3 is 14 amino acids. The V and J ends lost 5 bases and 6 bases respectively, with 14 bases between them. Looked up from germline, CDR1 is LNHDA and CDR2 is SQIVND (reference sequence). The chain's CDR3 is CASSAHRVGQPQHF. CDR3 in DNA: TGTGCCAGTAGTGCACACAGGGTCGGTCAGCCCCAGCATTTT.